The 8 T cell receptor beta chains below were found in one sample sequenced in a study of shared clonotypes between healthy human individuals. The data were produced by immunoSEQ multiplex PCR, yet TCRdb's version contains in-frame clones alone and is incomplete. The sample includes approximately 2.4 million clones, approximately 96% of them seen just once. Sequencing input: naive CD4+ T cells sorted from blood. As for subset: CD45RA+ positively selected. The receptors were sampled from a man aged 18 to 30 in good health.

As for this clone: This CDR3 is also generated by other DNA sequences in the sample. The chain carries TRBV12-5 and TRBJ2-7; D gene ambiguous. The CDR3 contains 13 residues. Trimming took 1 base from V and 3 from J, leaving 7 bases between them. Germline lookup yields CDR1 LGHNT and CDR2 FRNRAP. The CDR3 spells CASGLAGVYEQYF. CDR3 DNA: TGTGCTAGTGGTTTGGCCGGAGTCTACGAGCAGTACTTC.

The genes are TRBV27 and TRBJ1-6; possibly TRBD1 for D (5 bases). V lost 6 bases and J lost 7, with 13 bases in between. The CDR3 contains 14 residues. The germline V gene encodes CDR1 MNHEY and CDR2 SMNVEV (reference sequence). CDR3 coding DNA: TGTGCCAGCAGAGTTGACAACAGGAATTCACCCCTCCACTTT. It translates to CASRVDNRNSPLHF.

The V and J genes are TRBV11-2 and TRBJ2-5; D gene unclear. CDR1 is SGHAT, CDR2 FQNNGV, per germline. There are 13 residues in the CDR3. V lost 1 base and J 4 bases, leaving 7 bases between the germline ends. The CDR3 reads CASSLGAAETQYF. CDR3 nucleotides: TGTGCCAGCAGCTTAGGGGCTGCAGAGACCCAGTACTTC. The variable domain in full, completed from reference TRBV11-2 and TRBJ2-5, reads EAGVAQSPRYKIIEKRQSVAFWCNPISGHATLYWYQQILGQGPKLLIQFQNNGVVDDSQLPKDRFSAERLKGVDSTLKIQPAKLEDSAVYLCASSLGAAETQYFGPGTRLLVL.

Remarks on this clone: This same CDR3 is encoded by further DNA sequences in the sample. The rearrangement links TRBV28 to TRBJ1-2; D unclear. The V gene lost 5 bases and the J gene lost 8 bases, with 9 bases spanning the gap. Germline assignment: CDR1 MDHEN and CDR2 SYDVKM. There are 11 residues in the CDR3. This chain's CDR3 is CASSGLGGYTF. DNA for the CDR3: TGTGCCAGCAGTGGACTGGGGGGCTACACCTTC.

V and J are TRBV19 and TRBJ1-5; tentative D call: TRBD1 (6 bases). The CDR3 runs 15 residues. Germline CDR1 is LNHDA and CDR2 is SQIVND (reference sequence). Trimming pared 6 bases from V and 0 bases from J, leaving 12 bases between. The CDR3 DNA follows: TGTGCCAGTAGGGCAGGGGCCTATAGCAATCAGCCCCAGCATTTT. It translates to CASRAGAYSNQPQHF.

The rearrangement joins TRBV2 to TRBJ2-2; TRBD1 is a possible D gene (5 bases). The CDR3 has 14 residues. Germline V gene data show CDR1 as SNHLY and CDR2 as FYNNEI. The V and J ends lost 6 bases and 0 bases respectively, with 8 bases between them. The CDR3 here is CASRTDTNTGELFF. The CDR3 DNA sequence: TGTGCCAGCAGGACAGACACGAACACCGGGGAGCTGTTTTTT.

This chain links TRBV18 with TRBJ2-4; 9 nucleotides line up with TRBD1. The germline CDR1 and CDR2 sequences are KGHSH and LQKENI. J was trimmed by 10 bases and V by 6 bases; bases with no gene match: 10. This CDR3 is 14 amino acids long. CDR3 bases: TGTGCCAGCTCCCCAATAACAGGGGGCGAAATTCAGTACTTC. This gives the protein CASSPITGGEIQYF.

This rearrangement joins TRBV9 to TRBJ2-3; 7 bases line up with TRBD1. Germline CDR1 reads SGDLS; CDR2 reads YYNGEE. J was trimmed by 6 bases and V by 4 bases; bases with no gene match: 2. CDR3 length: 12 residues. The CDR3 sequence: CASSQGVDTQYF. The CDR3 bases are TGTGCCAGCAGCCAGGGGGTGGATACGCAGTATTTT.